This T cell receptor (beta chain) emerged from a study of T cell repertoires in cytomegalovirus infection. Overall study context: Recently identified HLA-C-restricted and well-studied HLA-B-restricted CMV epitopes were used.

Note on this clonotype: Its antigen is unidentified. This may arise from a read error, as a much more abundant clone is one base away.

TCRdb recomputed calls from the reads with MiXCR, one row per CDR3 protein. This table holds 640,000 or so distinct CDR3 sequences, roughly 33% found once. From germline, CDR1 is SGHTA and CDR2 FQGNSA. The CDR3 is made up of 14 amino acids. The chain employs TRBV7-2 and TRBJ2-5; 8 positions agree with TRBD1. This clonotype originated in a human donor in good health (CMV status not recorded). Some clones in this sample may be carry-over from other donors' samples. The specimen comprised cultured PBMCs, sampled from culture after CMV antigen stimulation. Written as DNA, the CDR3 is TGTGCCAGCAGCTGGGTCAGGGGGCGAGAGGCCCAGTACTTC. Its translation: CASSWVRGREAQYF.